This section outlines one TCR beta chain sequence together with its context. The record originates from a study of blood T cell repertoires in COVID-19. As for the study in general: The United States, Italy and Spain provided the acute and convalescent COVID-19 samples.

Generated by immunoSEQ multiplex PCR, the TCRdb table keeps only in-frame clones and is missing some. The data contain about 170,000 clones, 80% to 90% of them seen just once; the ten biggest clones take up 13% to 15%. This CDR3 comprises 12 residues. Germline V gene data show CDR1 as MDHEN and CDR2 as SYDVKM. V was shortened by 3 bases and J by 15 bases, with 15 bases between the two germline ends. This sequence originates from a woman aged 65 to 85 with COVID-19, enrolled during active disease. The chain carries TRBV28 and TRBJ2-1, with D perhaps matching TRBD2 (7 bases). What was sequenced was peripheral blood. The CDR3 here is CASSFLGGARFF. CDR3 DNA sequence: TGTGCCAGCAGTTTCTTAGGGGGGGCCCGGTTCTTC.